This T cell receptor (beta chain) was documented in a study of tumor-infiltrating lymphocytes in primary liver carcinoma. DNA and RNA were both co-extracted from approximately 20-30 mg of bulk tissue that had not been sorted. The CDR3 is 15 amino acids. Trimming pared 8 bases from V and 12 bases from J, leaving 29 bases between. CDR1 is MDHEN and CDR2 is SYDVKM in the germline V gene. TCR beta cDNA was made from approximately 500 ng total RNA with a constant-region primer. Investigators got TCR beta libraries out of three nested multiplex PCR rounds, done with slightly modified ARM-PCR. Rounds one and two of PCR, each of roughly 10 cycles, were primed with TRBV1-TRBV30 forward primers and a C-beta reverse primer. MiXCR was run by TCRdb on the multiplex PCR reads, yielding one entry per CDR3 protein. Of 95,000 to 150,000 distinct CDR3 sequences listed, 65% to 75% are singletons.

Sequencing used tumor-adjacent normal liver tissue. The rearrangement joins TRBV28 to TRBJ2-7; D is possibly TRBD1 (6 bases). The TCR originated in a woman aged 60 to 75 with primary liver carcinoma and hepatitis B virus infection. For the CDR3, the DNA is TGTGCCAGCGGCCTTTTGGGGACACCCAATTACGAGTGGTACTTC. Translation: CASGLLGTPNYEWYF.